This TCR beta chain appears in the sequencing data of a study of cytomegalovirus exposure and HLA in healthy donors. Across the whole study: The approximately 130 validation repertoires matched the 500 to 750 first-cohort repertoires in platform, a later analysis reported. Study-wide findings and caveats: There were some 150 TCR beta chains listed as cytomegalovirus-associated. Most TCR sequences were seen very rarely across donors, but some public TCRs occurred in many. The CMV antigen specificity of a few CMV-associated chains was confirmed through in vitro analysis.

On this clone: Its target is unknown.

V was clipped by 6 bases and J by 0 bases; unmatched bases: 3. The CDR3 runs 14 residues. The germline gives CDR1 MNHEY, CDR2 SMNVEV (reference sequence). Assay used: immunoSEQ multiplex PCR; TCRdb lists only in-frame clones, some missing. The data show some 68,000 clones, roughly 97% seen once. The chain couples TRBV27 to TRBJ2-7, with 9 positions matching TRBD1. The sequencing input was PBMCs. This sequence originates from a man aged 18 to 29 in good health and CMV-seronegative. The CDR3 region is CASRGTGSSYEQYF. DNA for the CDR3: TGTGCCAGCAGAGGGACAGGGAGCTCCTACGAGCAGTACTTC.